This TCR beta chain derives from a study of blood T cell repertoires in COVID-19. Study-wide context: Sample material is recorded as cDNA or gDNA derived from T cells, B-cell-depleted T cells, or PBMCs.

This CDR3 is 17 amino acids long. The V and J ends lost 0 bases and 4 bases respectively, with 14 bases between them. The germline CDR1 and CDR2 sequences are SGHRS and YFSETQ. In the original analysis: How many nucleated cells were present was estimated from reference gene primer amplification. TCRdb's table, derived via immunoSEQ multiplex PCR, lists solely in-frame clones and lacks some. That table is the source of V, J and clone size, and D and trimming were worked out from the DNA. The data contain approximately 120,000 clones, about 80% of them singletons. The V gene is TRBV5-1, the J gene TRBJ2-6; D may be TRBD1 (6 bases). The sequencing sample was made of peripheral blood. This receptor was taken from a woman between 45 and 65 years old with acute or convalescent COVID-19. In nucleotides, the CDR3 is TGCGCCAGCAGCTTGGGCACAGGGACAAGCGGGGCCAACGTCCTGACTTTC. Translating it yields CASSLGTGTSGANVLTF.